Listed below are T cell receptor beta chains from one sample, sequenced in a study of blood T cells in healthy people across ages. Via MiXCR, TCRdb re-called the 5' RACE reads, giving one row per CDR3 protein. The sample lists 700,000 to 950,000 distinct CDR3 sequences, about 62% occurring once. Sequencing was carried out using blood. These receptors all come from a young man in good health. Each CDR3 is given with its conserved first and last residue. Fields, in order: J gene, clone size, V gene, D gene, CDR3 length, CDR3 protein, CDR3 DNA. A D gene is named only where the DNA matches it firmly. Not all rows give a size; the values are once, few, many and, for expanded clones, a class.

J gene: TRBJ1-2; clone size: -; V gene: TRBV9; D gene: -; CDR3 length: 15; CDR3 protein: CASSANRVSNYGYTF; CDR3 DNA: TGTGCCAGCAGCGCCAACAGGGTCTCTAACTATGGCTACACCTTC
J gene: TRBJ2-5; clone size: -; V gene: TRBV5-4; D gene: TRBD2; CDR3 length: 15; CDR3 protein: CASSDTSGREETQYF; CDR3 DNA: TGTGCCAGCAGCGATACTAGCGGGAGGGAAGAGACCCAGTACTTC
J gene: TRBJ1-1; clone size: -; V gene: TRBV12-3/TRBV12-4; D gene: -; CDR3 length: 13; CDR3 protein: CASSLFQHTEAFF; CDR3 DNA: TGTGCCAGCAGTTTATTTCAGCACACTGAAGCTTTCTTT
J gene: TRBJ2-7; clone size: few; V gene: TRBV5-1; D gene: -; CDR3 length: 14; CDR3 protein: CASSPGFGSYEQYF; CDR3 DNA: TGCGCCAGCAGCCCCGGGTTCGGCTCCTACGAGCAGTACTTC
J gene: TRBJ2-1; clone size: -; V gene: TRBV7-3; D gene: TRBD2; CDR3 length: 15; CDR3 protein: CASSLASGTYNEQFF; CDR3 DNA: TGTGCCAGCAGCTTAGCTAGCGGAACCTACAATGAGCAGTTCTTC
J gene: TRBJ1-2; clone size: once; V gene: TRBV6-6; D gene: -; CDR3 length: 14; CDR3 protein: CASSYSWGLEGYTF; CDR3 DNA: TGTGCCAGCAGTTACTCCTGGGGATTGGAAGGCTACACCTTC
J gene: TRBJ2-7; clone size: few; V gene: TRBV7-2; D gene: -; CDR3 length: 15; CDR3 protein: CASSLGTGNQYEQYF; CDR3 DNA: TGTGCCAGCAGCCTCGGGACTGGAAACCAATACGAGCAGTACTTC
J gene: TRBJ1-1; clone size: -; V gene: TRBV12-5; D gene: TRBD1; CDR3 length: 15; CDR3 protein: CASGLPGGIYTEAFF; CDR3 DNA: TGTGCTAGTGGTTTGCCAGGGGGGATTTACACTGAAGCTTTCTTT
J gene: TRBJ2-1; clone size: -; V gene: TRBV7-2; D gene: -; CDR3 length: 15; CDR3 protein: CASSLVTPLNNEQFF; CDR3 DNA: TGTGCCAGCAGCTTAGTAACACCCCTCAATAATGAGCAGTTCTTC
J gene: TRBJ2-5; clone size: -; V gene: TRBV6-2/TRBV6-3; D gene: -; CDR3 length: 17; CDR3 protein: CASSYSKGGRKQETQYF; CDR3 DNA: TGTGCCAGCAGTTACTCGAAGGGTGGACGGAAACAAGAGACCCAGTACTTC